Below are 4 T cell receptor beta chains sequenced from a single sample in a study of CD8 T cells in ankylosing spondylitis. Overall study results and limits: Ankylosing spondylitis blood appeared to carry a characteristic TCR beta motif of several highly homologous variants.

Antigen specificity for these receptors is unknown. TCRdb recomputed calls from the 5' RACE reads with MiXCR, one row per CDR3 protein. Altogether more than 600,000 distinct CDR3 sequences are present, around a fifth being singletons, with the ten largest covering approximately 18%. Source material: blood, either unsorted or a sorted T cell fraction (not recorded which). The receptors here all came from a male donor with ankylosing spondylitis.

V usage is TRBV5-1 and J usage is TRBJ1-5; no reliable D call. In germline, CDR1 is SGHRS, CDR2 YFSETQ. Trimming cost V 4 bases and J 0 bases, with 5 bases left between them. The CDR3 is made up of 13 amino acids. CDR3 protein: CASSENSNQPQHF. As DNA, the CDR3 is TGCGCCAGCAGCGAAAATAGCAATCAGCCCCAGCATTTT.

In this sample, this clonotype turned up many times. This chain uses TRBV29-1 with TRBJ2-5; D is undetermined. The CDR3 is made up of 16 amino acids. Trimming left V 5 bases short and J 5 bases short, with 24 bases between. CDR1 and CDR2 (germline): SQVTM, ANQGSEA. Here the CDR3 reads CSVTPPHKVPSETQYF. CDR3 sequence (DNA): TGCAGCGTTACCCCCCCCCACAAGGTCCCCTCGGAGACCCAGTACTTC.

This rearrangement joins TRBV11-1 to TRBJ2-5; maybe TRBD2 (5 bases). The germline V gene has CDR1 SGHAT and CDR2 FQDESV (reference sequence). V shed 5 bases and J shed 7 bases, with 23 bases lying between them. The CDR3 covers 16 residues. CDR3 residues: CASSHPQSSSRGTQYF. CDR3 nucleotide sequence: TGTGCCAGCAGCCACCCACAATCGTCGTCTCGGGGGACCCAGTACTTC. Full variable domain (rest looked up from reference TRBV11-1 and TRBJ2-5): EAEVAQSPRYKITEKSQAVAFWCDPISGHATLYWYRQILGQGPELLVQFQDESVVDDSQLPKDRFSAERLKGVDSTLKIQPAELGDSAMYLCASSHPQSSSRGTQYFGPGTRLLVL.

This clonotype has more than one count but fewer than ten. V gene TRBV4-2 combines with J gene TRBJ2-5; 14 nucleotides agree with TRBD2. The CDR3 spans 18 residues. V lost 0 bases to trimming and J lost 4 bases; unmatched junction nucleotides: 7. CDR1 is LGHNA, CDR2 YNFKEQ, per germline. CDR3 residues: CASSQEGTSGRGGETQYF. CDR3 DNA sequence: TGTGCCAGCAGCCAAGAAGGGACTAGCGGGAGAGGGGGAGAGACCCAGTACTTC.